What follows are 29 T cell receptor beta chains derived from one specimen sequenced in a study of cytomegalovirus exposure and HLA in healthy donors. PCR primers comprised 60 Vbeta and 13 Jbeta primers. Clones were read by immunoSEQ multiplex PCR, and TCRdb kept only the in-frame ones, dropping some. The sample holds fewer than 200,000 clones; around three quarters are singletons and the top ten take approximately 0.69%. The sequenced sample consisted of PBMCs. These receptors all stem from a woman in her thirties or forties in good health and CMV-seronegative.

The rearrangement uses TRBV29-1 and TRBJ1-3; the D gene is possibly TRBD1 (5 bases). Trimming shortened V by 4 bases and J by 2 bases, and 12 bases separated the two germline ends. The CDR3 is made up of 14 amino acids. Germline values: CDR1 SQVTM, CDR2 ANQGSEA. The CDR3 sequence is CSVVGGLPGNTIYF. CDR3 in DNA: TGCAGCGTTGTGGGGGGTTTACCTGGAAACACCATATATTTT.

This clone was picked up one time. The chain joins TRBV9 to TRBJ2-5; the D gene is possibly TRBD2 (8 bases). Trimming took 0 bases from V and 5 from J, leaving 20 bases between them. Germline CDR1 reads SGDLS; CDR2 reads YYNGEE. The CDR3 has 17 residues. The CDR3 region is CASSVAGGGRDSETQYF. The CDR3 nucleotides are TGTGCCAGCAGCGTAGCCGGGGGGGGCAGGGACAGTGAGACCCAGTACTTC.

The CDR3 DNA sequence: TGTGCCAGTAGTACCGACCGCGGAACTAATGAAAAACTGTTTTTT. Protein sequence: CASSTDRGTNEKLFF. The chain couples TRBV19 to TRBJ1-4; D unresolved. The V and J ends lost 4 bases and 1 base respectively, with 10 bases between them. The CDR3 spans 15 residues. CDR1 is LNHDA, CDR2 SQIVND, per germline (reference sequence).

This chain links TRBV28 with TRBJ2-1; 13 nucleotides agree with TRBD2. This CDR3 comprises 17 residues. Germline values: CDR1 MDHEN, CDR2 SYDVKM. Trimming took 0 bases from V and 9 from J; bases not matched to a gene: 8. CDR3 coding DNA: TGTGCCAGCAGTTTATGGGAACTAGCGGGAGGGCCGGGTGAGCAGTTCTTC. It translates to CASSLWELAGGPGEQFF.

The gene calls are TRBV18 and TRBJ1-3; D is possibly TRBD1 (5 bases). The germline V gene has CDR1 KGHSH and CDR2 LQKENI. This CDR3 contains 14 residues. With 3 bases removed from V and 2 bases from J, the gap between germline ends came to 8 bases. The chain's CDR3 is CASSPRRAGNTIYF. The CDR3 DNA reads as TGTGCCAGCTCACCTCGCAGGGCTGGAAACACCATATATTTT.

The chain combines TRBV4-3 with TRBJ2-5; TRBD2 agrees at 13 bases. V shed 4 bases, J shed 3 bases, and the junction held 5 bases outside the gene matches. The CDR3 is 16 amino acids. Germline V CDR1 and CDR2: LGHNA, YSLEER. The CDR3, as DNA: TGCGCCAGCAGCCCGGGACTAGCGGGAATTGAAGAGACCCAGTACTTC. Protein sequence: CASSPGLAGIEETQYF.

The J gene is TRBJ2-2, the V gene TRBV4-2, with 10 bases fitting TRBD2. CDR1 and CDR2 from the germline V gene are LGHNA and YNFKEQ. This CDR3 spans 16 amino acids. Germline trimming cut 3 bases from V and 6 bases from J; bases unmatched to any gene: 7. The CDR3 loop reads CASSQVAGGLAGELFF. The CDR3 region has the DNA TGTGCCAGCAGCCAGGTAGCGGGAGGTCTCGCCGGGGAGCTGTTTTTT.

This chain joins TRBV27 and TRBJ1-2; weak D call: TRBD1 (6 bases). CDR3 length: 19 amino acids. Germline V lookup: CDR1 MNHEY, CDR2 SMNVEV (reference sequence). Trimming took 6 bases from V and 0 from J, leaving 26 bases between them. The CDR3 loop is CASSPIIILKAGANYGYTF. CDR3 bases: TGTGCCAGCAGCCCGATTATCATCCTCAAGGCAGGGGCTAACTATGGCTACACCTTC.

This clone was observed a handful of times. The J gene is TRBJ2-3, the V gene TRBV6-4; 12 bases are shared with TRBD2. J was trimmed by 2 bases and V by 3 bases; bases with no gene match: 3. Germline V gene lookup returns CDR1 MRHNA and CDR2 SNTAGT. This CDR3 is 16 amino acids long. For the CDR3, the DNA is TGTGCCAGCAGTGATTCTAGCGGGGGGGCCACAGATACGCAGTATTTT. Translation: CASSDSSGGATDTQYF.

The DNA for the CDR3 is TGCGCCAGCAGCTTGGTGAGAGGTGAGCAGTACTTC. Encoded protein: CASSLVRGEQYF. The rearrangement links TRBV5-1 to TRBJ2-5; unclear D gene. The length of the CDR3 is 12 residues. Germline values: CDR1 SGHRS, CDR2 YFSETQ. The V and J ends lost 0 bases and 11 bases respectively, with 11 bases between them.

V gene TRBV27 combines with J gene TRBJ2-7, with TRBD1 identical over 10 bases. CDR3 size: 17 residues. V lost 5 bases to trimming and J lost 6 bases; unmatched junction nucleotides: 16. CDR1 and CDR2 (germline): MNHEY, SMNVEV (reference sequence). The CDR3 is CASSRSQTGGLMVEQYF. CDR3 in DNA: TGTGCCAGCAGTCGCTCCCAGACAGGGGGCCTGATGGTCGAGCAGTACTTC.

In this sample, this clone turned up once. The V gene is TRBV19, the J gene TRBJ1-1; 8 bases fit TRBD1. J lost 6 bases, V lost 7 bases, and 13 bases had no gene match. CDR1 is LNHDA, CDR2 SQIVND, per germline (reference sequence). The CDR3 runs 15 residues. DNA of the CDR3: TGTGCCAGTAAATTCCTTACAGGGGGGATCGCTGAAGCTTTCTTT. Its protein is CASKFLTGGIAEAFF. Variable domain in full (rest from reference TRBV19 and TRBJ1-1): DGGITQSPKYLFRKEGQNVTLSCEQNLNHDAMYWYRQDPGQGLRLIYYSQIVNDFQKGDIAEGYSVSREKKESFPLTVTSAQKNPTAFYLCASKFLTGGIAEAFFGQGTRLTVV.

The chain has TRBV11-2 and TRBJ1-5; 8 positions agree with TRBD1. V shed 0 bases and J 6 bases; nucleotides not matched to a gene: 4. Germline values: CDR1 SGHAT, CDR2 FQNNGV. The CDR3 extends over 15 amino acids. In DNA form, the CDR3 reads TGTGCCAGCAGCTTAGATTGGACAGGGCGTCAGCCCCAGCATTTT. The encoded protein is CASSLDWTGRQPQHF. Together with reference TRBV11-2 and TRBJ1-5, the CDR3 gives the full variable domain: EAGVAQSPRYKIIEKRQSVAFWCNPISGHATLYWYQQILGQGPKLLIQFQNNGVVDDSQLPKDRFSAERLKGVDSTLKIQPAKLEDSAVYLCASSLDWTGRQPQHFGDGTRLSIL.

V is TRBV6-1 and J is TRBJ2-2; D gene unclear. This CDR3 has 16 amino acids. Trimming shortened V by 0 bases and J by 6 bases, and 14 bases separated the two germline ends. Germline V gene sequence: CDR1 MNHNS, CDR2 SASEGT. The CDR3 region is CASSEASYAGSGELFF. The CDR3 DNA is TGTGCCAGCAGTGAAGCGAGTTACGCAGGATCCGGGGAGCTGTTTTTT.

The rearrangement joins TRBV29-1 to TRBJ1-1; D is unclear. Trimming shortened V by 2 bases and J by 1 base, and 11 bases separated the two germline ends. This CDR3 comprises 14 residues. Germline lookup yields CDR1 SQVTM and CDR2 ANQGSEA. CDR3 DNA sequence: TGCAGCGTTGAACAGCGGTTGAGGAACACTGAAGCTTTCTTT. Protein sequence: CSVEQRLRNTEAFF.

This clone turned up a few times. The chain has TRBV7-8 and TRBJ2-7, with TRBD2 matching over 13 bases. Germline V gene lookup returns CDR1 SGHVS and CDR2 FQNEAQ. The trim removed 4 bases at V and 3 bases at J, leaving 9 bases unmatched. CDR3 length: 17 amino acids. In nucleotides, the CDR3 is TGTGCCAGCAGCTCTGCACTGACTAGCGGGAGGAACTACGAGCAGTACTTC. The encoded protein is CASSSALTSGRNYEQYF.

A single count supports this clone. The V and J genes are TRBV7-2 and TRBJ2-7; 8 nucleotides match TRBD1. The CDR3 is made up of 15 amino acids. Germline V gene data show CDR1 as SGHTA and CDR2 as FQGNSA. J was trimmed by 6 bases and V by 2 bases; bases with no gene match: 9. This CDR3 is CASSLRGQGNSEQYF. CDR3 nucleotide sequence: TGTGCCAGCAGCTTACGCGGACAGGGCAATTCCGAGCAGTACTTC.

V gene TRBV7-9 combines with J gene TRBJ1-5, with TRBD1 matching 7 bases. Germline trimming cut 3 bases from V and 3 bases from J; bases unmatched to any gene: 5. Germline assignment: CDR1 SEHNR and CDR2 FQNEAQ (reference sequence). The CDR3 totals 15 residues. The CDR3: CASSFDREYNQPQHF. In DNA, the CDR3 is TGTGCCAGCAGCTTCGACAGGGAGTACAATCAGCCCCAGCATTTT. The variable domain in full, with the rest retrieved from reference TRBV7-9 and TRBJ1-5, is DTGVSQNPRHKITKRGQNVTFRCDPISEHNRLYWYRQTLGQGPEFLTYFQNEAQLEKSRLLSDRFSAERPKGSFSTLEIQRTEQGDSAMYLCASSFDREYNQPQHFGDGTRLSIL.

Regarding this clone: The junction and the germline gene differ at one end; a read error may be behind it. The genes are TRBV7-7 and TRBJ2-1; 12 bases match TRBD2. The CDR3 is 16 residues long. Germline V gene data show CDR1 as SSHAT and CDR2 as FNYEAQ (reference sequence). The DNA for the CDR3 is TGTGCTAGCAGCTTAGCGGCTAGCGGGGGGGGCAATGAGCAGTTCTTC. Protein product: CASSLAASGGGNEQFF. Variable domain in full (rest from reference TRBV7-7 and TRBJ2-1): GAGVSQSPRYKVTKRGQDVTLRCDPISSHATLYWYQQALGQGPEFLTYFNYEAQPDKSGLPSDRFSAERPEGSISTLTIQRTEQRDSAMYRCASSLAASGGGNEQFFGPGTRLTVL.

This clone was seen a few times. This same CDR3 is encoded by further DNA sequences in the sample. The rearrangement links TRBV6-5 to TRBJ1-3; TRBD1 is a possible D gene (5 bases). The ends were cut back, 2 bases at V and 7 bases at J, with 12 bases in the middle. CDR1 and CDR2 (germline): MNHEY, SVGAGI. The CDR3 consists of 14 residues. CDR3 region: CASSYGTGGNTIYF. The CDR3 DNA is TGTGCCAGCAGTTACGGGACCGGGGGGAACACCATATATTTT.

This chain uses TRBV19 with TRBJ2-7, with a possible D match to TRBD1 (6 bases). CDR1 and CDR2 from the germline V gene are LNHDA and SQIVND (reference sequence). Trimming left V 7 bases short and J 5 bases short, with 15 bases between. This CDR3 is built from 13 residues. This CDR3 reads CASKRARGHEQYF. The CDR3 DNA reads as TGTGCCAGTAAGAGGGCCAGGGGACACGAGCAGTACTTC.

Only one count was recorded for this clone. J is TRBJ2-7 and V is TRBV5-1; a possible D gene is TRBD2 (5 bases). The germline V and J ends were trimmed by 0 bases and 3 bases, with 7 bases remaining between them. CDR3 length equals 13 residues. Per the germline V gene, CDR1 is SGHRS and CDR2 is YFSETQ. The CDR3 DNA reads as TGCGCCAGCAGCTTGGCGGGGATCTACGAGCAGTACTTC. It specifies CASSLAGIYEQYF.

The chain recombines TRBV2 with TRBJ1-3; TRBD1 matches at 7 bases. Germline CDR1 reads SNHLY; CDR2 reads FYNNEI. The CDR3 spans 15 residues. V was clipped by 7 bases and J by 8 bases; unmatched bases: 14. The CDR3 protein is CASKKSTGPGDTIYF. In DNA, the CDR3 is TGTGCCAGCAAAAAATCGACAGGGCCTGGCGACACCATATATTTT.

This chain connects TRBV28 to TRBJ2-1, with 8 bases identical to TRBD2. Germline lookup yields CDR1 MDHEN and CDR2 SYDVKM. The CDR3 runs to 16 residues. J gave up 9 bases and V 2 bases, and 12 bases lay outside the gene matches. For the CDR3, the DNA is TGTGCCAGCAGTTTAAAGGCGGGAGGTATACGGGTTGAGCAGTTCTTC. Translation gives CASSLKAGGIRVEQFF.

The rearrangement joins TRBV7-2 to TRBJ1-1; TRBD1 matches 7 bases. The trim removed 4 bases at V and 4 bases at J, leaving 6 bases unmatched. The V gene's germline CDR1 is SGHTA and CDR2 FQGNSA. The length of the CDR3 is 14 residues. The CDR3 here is CASSSRQGVTEAFF. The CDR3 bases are TGTGCCAGCAGCTCTAGACAGGGAGTCACTGAAGCTTTCTTT.

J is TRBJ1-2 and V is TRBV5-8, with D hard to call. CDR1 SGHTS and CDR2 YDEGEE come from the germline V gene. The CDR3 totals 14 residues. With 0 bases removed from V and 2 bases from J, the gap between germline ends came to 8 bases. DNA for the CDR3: TGTGCCAGCAGCTTGGGCAGTAACAACTATGGCTACACCTTC. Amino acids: CASSLGSNNYGYTF.

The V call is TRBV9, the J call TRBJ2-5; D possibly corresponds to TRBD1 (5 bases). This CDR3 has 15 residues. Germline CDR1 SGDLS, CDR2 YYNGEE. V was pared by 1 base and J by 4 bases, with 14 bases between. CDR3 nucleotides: TGTGCCAGCAGCGTAAACATCAATAGGGGAGAGACCCAGTACTTC. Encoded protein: CASSVNINRGETQYF.

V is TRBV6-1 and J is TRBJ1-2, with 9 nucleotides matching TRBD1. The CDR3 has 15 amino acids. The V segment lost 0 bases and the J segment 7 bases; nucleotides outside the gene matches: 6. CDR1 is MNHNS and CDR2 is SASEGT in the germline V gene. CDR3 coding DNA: TGTGCCAGCAGTGAAGCGCGGACAGGGGCCGGTGGCTACACCTTC. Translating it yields CASSEARTGAGGYTF.

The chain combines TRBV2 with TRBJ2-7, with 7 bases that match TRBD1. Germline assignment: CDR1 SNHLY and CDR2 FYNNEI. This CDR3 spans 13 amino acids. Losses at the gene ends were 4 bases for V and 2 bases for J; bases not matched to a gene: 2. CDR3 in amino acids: CASSGQGPYEQYF. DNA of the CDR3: TGTGCCAGCAGTGGACAGGGCCCCTACGAGCAGTACTTC.